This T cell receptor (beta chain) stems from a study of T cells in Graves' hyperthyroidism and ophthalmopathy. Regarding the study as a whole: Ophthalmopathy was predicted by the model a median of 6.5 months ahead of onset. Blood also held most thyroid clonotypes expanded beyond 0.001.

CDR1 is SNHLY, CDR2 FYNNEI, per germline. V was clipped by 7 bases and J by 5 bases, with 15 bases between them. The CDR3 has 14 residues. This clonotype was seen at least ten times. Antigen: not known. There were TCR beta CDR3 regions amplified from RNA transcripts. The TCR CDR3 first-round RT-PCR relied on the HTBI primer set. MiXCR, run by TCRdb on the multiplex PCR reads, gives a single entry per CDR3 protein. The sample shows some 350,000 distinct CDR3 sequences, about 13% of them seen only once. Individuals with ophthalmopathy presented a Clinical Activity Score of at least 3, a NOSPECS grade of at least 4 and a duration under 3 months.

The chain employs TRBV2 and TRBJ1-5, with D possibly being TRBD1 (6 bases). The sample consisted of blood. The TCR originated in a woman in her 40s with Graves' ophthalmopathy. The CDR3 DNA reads TGTGCCAGCACGGAGCAGGGGAGTCATCAGCCCCAGCATTTT. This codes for CASTEQGSHQPQHF.